Listed below are T cell receptor beta chains from one sample, sequenced in a study of blood T cells in healthy people across ages. TCRdb reprocessed the 5' RACE reads with MiXCR, giving one entry per CDR3 protein. The sample carries approximately 780,000 distinct CDR3 sequences, about 26% recorded once. In addition, the sample was reused for a study of T cells of mothers and their children.

Sequences were obtained from blood. The receptors here all came from a boy younger than 18 in good health. Each CDR3 is given with its conserved first and last residue. D genes are given only for firm matches. Expanded clones are given a class, and other clones once, few, many or no size at all.

clone_size	v_call	d_call	j_call	cdr3_nt	cdr3_aa
few	TRBV20-1	NA	TRBJ1-6	TGCAGTGCTAGTGAGGCGGCTCTTAATTCACCCCTCCACTTT	CSASEAALNSPLHF
few	TRBV20-1	NA	TRBJ2-4	TGCAGTGCCGTTCATAGGACTTTAGACATTCAGTACTTC	CSAVHRTLDIQYF
few	TRBV7-2	NA	TRBJ2-5	TGTGCCAGCAGCTTAGACCCAGGGGTCGAGACCCAGTACTTC	CASSLDPGVETQYF
NA	TRBV9	NA	TRBJ2-1	TGTGCCAGCAGCGTGAGAGCTGTCTTCTACAATGAGCAGTTCTTC	CASSVRAVFYNEQFF
few	TRBV2	NA	TRBJ2-1	TGTGCCAGCAGTGAATTTGGTCTGAACAATGAGCAGTTCTTC	CASSEFGLNNEQFF
NA	TRBV20-1	TRBD2	TRBJ2-5	TGCAGTGCTAGAAACCCGGGAGGGGAGACCCAGTACTTC	CSARNPGGETQYF
few	TRBV6-5	TRBD2	TRBJ2-1	TGTGCCAGCAGTTACCCAGCGGGAGGCCCACACAATGAGCAGTTCTTC	CASSYPAGGPHNEQFF
few	TRBV6-5	NA	TRBJ1-2	TGTGCCAGCAGCCCCGAGAGGGGGGGTGGCTACACCTTC	CASSPERGGGYTF
few	TRBV10-3	TRBD2	TRBJ2-5	TGTGCCATCAGTGAATTGGGAGGGGAGACCCAGTACTTC	CAISELGGETQYF
NA	TRBV12-3/TRBV12-4	NA	TRBJ2-1	TGTGCCAGCAGATCGGCGTCGAAATACAATGAGCAGTTCTTC	CASRSASKYNEQFF
few	TRBV3-1	NA	TRBJ2-5	TGTGCCAGCGGTGACACGTACCAAGAGACCCAGTACTTC	CASGDTYQETQYF
few	TRBV7-3	TRBD2	TRBJ2-1	TGTGCCTGCAGCCAGGCGTTGGCGGGGGGCCAGTTCTTC	CACSQALAGGQFF
NA	TRBV6-5	NA	TRBJ1-2	TGTGCCAGCAGTTACTCGAATTGGTATGGCTACACCTTC	CASSYSNWYGYTF
NA	TRBV4-2	NA	TRBJ1-2	TGTGCCAGCAGCCAAGATCTGGACAGCAACTATGGCTACACCTTC	CASSQDLDSNYGYTF
NA	TRBV27	NA	TRBJ2-7	TGTGTCAGCAGTTCTTACAGGGTTCAGTACGAGCAGTACTTC	CVSSSYRVQYEQYF
few	TRBV4-1	NA	TRBJ1-4	TGCGCCAGCAGCCAATACTCCGGGACCGGTGAAAAACTGTTTTTT	CASSQYSGTGEKLFF